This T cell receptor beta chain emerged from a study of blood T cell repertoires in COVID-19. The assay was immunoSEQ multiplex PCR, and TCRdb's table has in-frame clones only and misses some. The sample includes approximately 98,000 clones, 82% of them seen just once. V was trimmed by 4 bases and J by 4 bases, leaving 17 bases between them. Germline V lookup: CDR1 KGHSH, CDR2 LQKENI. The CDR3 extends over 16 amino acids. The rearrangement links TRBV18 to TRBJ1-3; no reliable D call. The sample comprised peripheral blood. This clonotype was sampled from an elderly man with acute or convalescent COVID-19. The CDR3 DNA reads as TGTGCCAGCTCACTAGAGCGGCAGATAGCGGGAAACACCATATATTTT. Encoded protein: CASSLERQIAGNTIYF.